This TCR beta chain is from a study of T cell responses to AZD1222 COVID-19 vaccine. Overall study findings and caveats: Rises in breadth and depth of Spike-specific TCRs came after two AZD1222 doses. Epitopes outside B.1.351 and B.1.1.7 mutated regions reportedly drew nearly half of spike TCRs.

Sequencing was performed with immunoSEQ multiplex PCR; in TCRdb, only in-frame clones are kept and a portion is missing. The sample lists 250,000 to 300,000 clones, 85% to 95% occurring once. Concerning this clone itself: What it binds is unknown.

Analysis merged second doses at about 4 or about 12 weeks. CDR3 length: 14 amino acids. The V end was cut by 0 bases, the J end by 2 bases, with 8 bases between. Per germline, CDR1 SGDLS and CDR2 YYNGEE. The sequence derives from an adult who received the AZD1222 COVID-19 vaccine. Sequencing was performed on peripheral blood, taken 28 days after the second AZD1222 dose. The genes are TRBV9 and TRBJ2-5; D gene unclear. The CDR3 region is CASSVASNQETQYF. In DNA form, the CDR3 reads TGTGCCAGCAGCGTAGCGAGTAATCAAGAGACCCAGTACTTC. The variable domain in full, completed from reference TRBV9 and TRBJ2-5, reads DSGVTQTPKHLITATGQRVTLRCSPRSGDLSVYWYQQSLDQGLQFLIQYYNGEERAKGNILERFSAQQFPDLHSELNLSSLELGDSALYFCASSVASNQETQYFGPGTRLLVL.